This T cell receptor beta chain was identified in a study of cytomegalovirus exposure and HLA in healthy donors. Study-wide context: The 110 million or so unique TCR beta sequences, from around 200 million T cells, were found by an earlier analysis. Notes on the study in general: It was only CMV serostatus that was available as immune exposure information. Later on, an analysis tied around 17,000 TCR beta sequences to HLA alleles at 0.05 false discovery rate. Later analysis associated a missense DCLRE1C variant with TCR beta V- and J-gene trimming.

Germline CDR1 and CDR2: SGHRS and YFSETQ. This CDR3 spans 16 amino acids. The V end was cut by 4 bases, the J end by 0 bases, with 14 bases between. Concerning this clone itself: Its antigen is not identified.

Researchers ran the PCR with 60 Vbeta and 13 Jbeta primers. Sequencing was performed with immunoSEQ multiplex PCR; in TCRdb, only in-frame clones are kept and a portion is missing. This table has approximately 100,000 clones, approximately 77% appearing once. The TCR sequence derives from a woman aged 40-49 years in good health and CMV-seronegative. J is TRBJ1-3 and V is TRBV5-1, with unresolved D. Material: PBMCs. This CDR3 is CASSPNIHLSGNTIYF. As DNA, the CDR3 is TGCGCCAGCAGCCCTAATATCCATCTCTCTGGAAACACCATATATTTT.